This is a list of T cell receptor beta chains from one sample in a study of cytomegalovirus exposure and HLA in healthy donors. Sequenced by immunoSEQ multiplex PCR; TCRdb stores in-frame clones only, minus some. The repertoire has about 65,000 clones, about four fifths of them found once; the top ten carry roughly 4%. The sequenced material came from PBMCs. Receptors were obtained from a young woman in good health and CMV-seronegative. CDR3s include the opening cysteine and the closing phenylalanine or tryptophan. A D gene is named only where the DNA matches it firmly. Not all rows give a size; the values are once, few, many and, for expanded clones, a class.

J,length,size,D,V,CDR3,DNA
TRBJ2-1,18,-,-,TRBV4-3,CASSQVGGKTGPYNEQFF,TGCGCCAGCAGCCAAGTGGGCGGGAAGACGGGACCCTACAATGAGCAGTTCTTC
TRBJ1-2,15,few,-,TRBV6-5,CASSYSGSGHYGYTF,TGTGCCAGCAGTTACTCGGGCAGCGGGCATTATGGCTACACCTTC
TRBJ2-5,12,-,-,TRBV5-4,CASSGSRETQYF,TGTGCCAGCTCGGGATCGCGAGAGACCCAGTACTTC
TRBJ2-7,15,-,TRBD1,TRBV7-2,CASSFRGQGRDEQYF,TGTGCCAGCAGCTTCAGAGGACAGGGGCGCGACGAGCAGTACTTC
TRBJ1-1,14,-,TRBD1,TRBV6-5,CASSTGGANTEAFF,TGTGCCAGCAGTACAGGGGGGGCGAACACTGAAGCTTTCTTT
TRBJ2-1,12,once,-,TRBV4-2,CASSQASNEQFF,TGTGCCAGCAGCCAAGCCAGCAATGAGCAGTTCTTC
TRBJ1-1,12,-,-,TRBV19,CASRGGQPEAFF,TGTGCCAGTAGGGGAGGGCAGCCAGAAGCTTTCTTT
TRBJ2-4,12,-,-,TRBV28,CASSSGTNIQYF,TGTGCCAGCAGTTCAGGGACTAACATTCAGTACTTC
TRBJ1-1,14,-,TRBD1,TRBV6-1,CASSGYRGDTEAFF,TGTGCCAGCAGTGGTTACAGGGGAGACACTGAAGCTTTCTTT
TRBJ1-1,18,-,-,TRBV7-6,CASSFPGREYLMNTEAFF,TGTGCCAGCAGTTTTCCGGGCAGGGAATACCTCATGAACACTGAAGCTTTCTTT
TRBJ1-4,15,once,TRBD1,TRBV6-6,CASSDTGVTNEKLFF,TGTGCCAGCAGTGACACAGGGGTGACTAATGAAAAACTGTTTTTT
TRBJ2-1,14,-,-,TRBV7-9,CASSPGGSYNEQFF,TGTGCCAGCAGCCCAGGAGGGTCCTACAATGAGCAGTTCTTC
TRBJ2-3,16,-,TRBD2,TRBV30,CAWRQQLAGGADTQYF,TGTGCCTGGAGGCAGCAGCTAGCGGGAGGCGCAGATACGCAGTATTTT
TRBJ2-7,13,few,-,TRBV29-1,CSVAPSSGGQQYF,TGCAGCGTTGCGCCTAGCTCCGGCGGACAGCAGTACTTC
TRBJ2-3,14,-,TRBD2,TRBV30,CAWEVGLVPDTQYF,TGTGCCTGGGAGGTTGGACTAGTCCCAGATACGCAGTATTTT
TRBJ2-7,11,-,TRBD1,TRBV30,CAWSVGGQGLF,TGTGCCTGGAGTGTAGGGGGACAGGGCCTCTTC
TRBJ1-5,13,-,-,TRBV27,CASSLVYSQPQHF,TGTGCCAGCAGTTTGGTCTATAGTCAGCCCCAGCATTTT
TRBJ2-5,14,-,TRBD1,TRBV15,CATSSGQEQETQYF,TGTGCCACCAGCAGCGGACAGGAACAAGAGACCCAGTACTTC
TRBJ2-3,12,-,-,TRBV30,CAWSRSTDTQYF,TGTGCCTGGAGCCGTTCCACAGATACGCAGTATTTT
TRBJ2-3,17,-,-,TRBV7-2,CASSLNGRRAGTDTQYF,TGTGCCAGCAGCCTCAATGGTAGGAGGGCGGGGACAGATACGCAGTATTTT
TRBJ2-1,13,-,-,TRBV5-1,CASSLVQQDEQFF,TGCGCCAGCAGCTTGGTTCAACAGGATGAGCAGTTCTTC
TRBJ1-4,15,few,-,TRBV7-6,CASSLDESSEEKLFF,TGTGCCAGCAGCTTAGACGAATCCAGCGAAGAAAAACTGTTTTTT
TRBJ1-1,15,once,TRBD1,TRBV4-3,CASSHTPGGHTEAFF,TGCGCCAGCAGCCACACCCCAGGGGGACACACTGAAGCTTTCTTT
TRBJ1-6,14,-,TRBD1,TRBV10-3,CAIKAGTGDSPLHF,TGTGCCATCAAAGCCGGGACAGGGGATTCACCCCTCCACTTT
TRBJ2-1,14,-,-,TRBV6-5,CASSYGATYNEQFF,TGTGCCAGCAGTTACGGTGCAACTTACAATGAGCAGTTCTTC
TRBJ1-1,15,-,-,TRBV14,CASSQVHQVRTEAFF,TGTGCCAGCAGCCAAGTCCATCAGGTTCGGACTGAAGCTTTCTTT
TRBJ1-5,15,once,-,TRBV6-5,CASSLVGAGNQPQHF,TGTGCCAGCAGCCTCGTCGGCGCGGGCAATCAGCCCCAGCATTTT
TRBJ2-6,18,-,-,TRBV6-4,CASSDSIQGSTGANVLTF,TGTGCCAGCAGTGACTCGATCCAGGGCTCCACTGGGGCCAACGTCCTGACTTTC
TRBJ2-5,13,-,-,TRBV13,CASSSRGQETQYF,TGTGCCAGCAGCTCCCGAGGCCAAGAGACCCAGTACTTC